The next 16 T cell receptor beta chains were all read from a single sample in a study of T cell repertoires in aging, cancer and after chemotherapy (dated by TCRdb to 2018 to 2020). The instrument was an Illumina MiSeq. Using a mixed TRB-A/B primer pool, multiplex touch-down PCR amplified rearranged TRB sequences covering the V, D and J segments. TCRdb itself trimmed the public reads at Q25 with fastp, ran MiXCR and retained productive beta chains. Identical CDR3 protein sequences are pooled into one entry, listed with their most common genes and DNA. For this sample the table gives about 1,900 distinct CDR3 sequences, of which less than 70% were detected only once. About 60% of the sample is taken by the ten largest. Instead of sorted cells or RNA, genomic DNA extracted from peripheral blood served as the source for amplifying TCR beta rearrangements. The specimen sequenced was blood. These receptors all stem from a human donor with a solid tumor.

This rearrangement joins TRBV30 to TRBJ1-4, with D possibly matching TRBD1 (6 bases). The germline CDR1 and CDR2 sequences are GTSNPN and SVGIG (reference sequence). The CDR3 has 16 amino acids. V shed 0 bases and J shed 3 bases, with 14 bases lying between them. CDR3 protein: CAWSVQGGKANEKLFF. The CDR3 coding sequence is TGTGCCTGGAGTGTACAAGGGGGAAAGGCTAATGAAAAACTGTTTTTT.

J is TRBJ2-7 and V is TRBV7-2; D perhaps matches TRBD1 (6 bases). Germline values: CDR1 SGHTA, CDR2 FQGNSA. V dropped 9 bases and J dropped 2 bases, with 20 bases sitting between them. This CDR3 comprises 15 residues. CDR3 in DNA: TGTGCCAGAAGCCTGACAGGCCATCCCACCTACGAGCAGTACTTC. Protein sequence: CARSLTGHPTYEQYF.

V usage is TRBV20-1 and J usage is TRBJ2-1, with 11 nucleotides matching TRBD2. J gave up 11 bases and V 3 bases, and 12 bases lay outside the gene matches. This CDR3 has 15 residues. Germline CDR1 reads DFQATT; CDR2 reads SNEGSKA (reference sequence). DNA of the CDR3: TGCAGTGCTAGGATGGGTAGCGGGGGGGCCTATAAGCAGTTCTTC. Encoded protein: CSARMGSGGAYKQFF.

The chain links TRBV7-6 to TRBJ2-1; TRBD1 might be the D (5 bases). Per the germline V gene, CDR1 is SGHVS and CDR2 is FNYEAQ. The CDR3 spans 14 residues. The V gene lost 3 bases and the J gene lost 4 bases, with 10 bases spanning the gap. CDR3 sequence reads: CASSLATVYNEQFF. DNA of the CDR3: TGTGCCAGCAGCTTGGCGACAGTTTACAATGAGCAGTTCTTC.

This clonotype was seen a handful of times. The chain combines TRBV7-2 with TRBJ1-2, with a possible D match to TRBD1 (5 bases). The CDR3 has 17 amino acids. Germline CDR1 reads SGHTA; CDR2 reads FQGNSA. V was cut by 4 bases and J by 3 bases, with 21 bases left in between. The CDR3 region has the DNA TGTGCCAGCAGCTACCTCCGTTATTGGGGGAGGGACTATGGCTACACCTTC. Protein: CASSYLRYWGRDYGYTF.

The chain links TRBV7-2 to TRBJ1-6, with D unresolved. With 5 bases removed from V and 5 bases from J, the gap between germline ends came to 10 bases. CDR1 SGHTA and CDR2 FQGNSA come from the germline V gene. CDR3 length: 14 amino acids. The CDR3 nucleotides read TGTGCCAGCAGCGGTGGAATTAATAATTCACCCCTCCACTTT. Protein sequence: CASSGGINNSPLHF.

Worth noting for this clonotype: A much larger clone sits a single nucleotide away, making a read error possible. The chain carries TRBV29-1 and TRBJ1-2, with 8 bases lining up with TRBD1. Germline V CDR1 and CDR2: SQVTM, ANQGSEA. CDR3 length: 19 residues. After removal of 3 bases from V and 0 bases from J, the junction contained 18 bases not matched to a gene. The CDR3 nucleotides are TGCAGCGTTGACCCGGACAGGGTCCGAGGGGTTAACACTAACTATGGCTACACCTTC. Encoded protein: CSVDPDRVRGVNTNYGYTF.

This clonotype was counted a few times. The V gene is TRBV9, the J gene TRBJ1-3; weak D call: TRBD1 (6 bases). The CDR3 has 16 amino acids. The germline V and J ends were trimmed by 3 bases and 0 bases, with 13 bases remaining between them. CDR1 SGDLS and CDR2 YYNGEE come from the germline V gene. The CDR3 loop reads CASSGAPGASGNTIYF. DNA of the CDR3: TGTGCCAGCAGCGGGGCACCGGGGGCCTCTGGAAACACCATATATTTT.

The chain has TRBV12-3 or TRBV12-4 and TRBJ1-2, with D unclear. The CDR3 is 14 amino acids. V gave up 7 bases and J gave up 2 bases, with 14 bases separating them. CDR3 amino acids: CASTIRGGNYGYTF. In DNA form, the CDR3 reads TGTGCCAGCACTATTAGAGGAGGGAACTATGGCTACACCTTC.

For the CDR3, the DNA is TGTGCCAGTAGTATTGGGTGGAACACTGAAGCTTTCTTT. Amino acids: CASSIGWNTEAFF. The chain carries TRBV19 and TRBJ1-1; no clear D gene. The CDR3 consists of 13 residues. Germline CDR1 LNHDA, CDR2 SQIVND (reference sequence). V lost 3 bases, J lost 1 base, and 6 bases lay in between.

A remark on this clonotype: Its ends do not fully match the called genes, so a read error is possible. The chain carries TRBV5-1 and TRBJ2-7; no clear D. CDR3 size: 12 residues. In germline, CDR1 is SGHRS, CDR2 YFSETQ. The CDR3 bases are TGTGCCAGCAGCTGGCACGCGTACGAGCAGTACTTC. Its protein is CASSWHAYEQYF.

The V gene is TRBV6-5, the J gene TRBJ2-7; D is possibly TRBD1 (5 bases). The germline V gene encodes CDR1 MNHEY and CDR2 SVGAGI. The CDR3 has 13 amino acids. Trimming cost V 6 bases and J 3 bases, with 12 bases left between them. The CDR3 DNA is TGTGCCAGCAGGCGAGGACACTTCTACGAGCAGTACTTC. It yields the protein CASRRGHFYEQYF.

DNA for the CDR3: TGTGCCAGTAGTAGGGCTCCGGGACAGGGGATCTATGGCTACACCTTC. Translating it yields CASSRAPGQGIYGYTF. The chain has TRBV19 and TRBJ1-2, with 10 bases aligning to TRBD1. V lost 4 bases, J lost 4 bases, and 9 bases stayed unmatched. The CDR3 is made up of 16 amino acids. Germline-derived CDR1 and CDR2 are LNHDA and SQIVND (reference sequence).

The genes are TRBV5-5 and TRBJ2-7; the match to TRBD1 covers 7 bases. The V gene's germline CDR1 is SGHKS and CDR2 YYEKEE (reference sequence). This CDR3 comprises 14 residues. The V segment lost 0 bases and the J segment 4 bases; nucleotides outside the gene matches: 4. CDR3 DNA: TGTGCCAGCAGCTTGGGACAGGGTCTGTACGAGCAGTACTTC. Protein product: CASSLGQGLYEQYF. Full variable domain (outside the CDR3, taken from reference TRBV5-5 and TRBJ2-7): DAGVTQSPTHLIKTRGQQVTLRCSPISGHKSVSWYQQVLGQGPQFIFQYYEKEERGRGNFPDRFSARQFPNYSSELNVNALLLGDSALYLCASSLGQGLYEQYFGPGTRLTVT.

This clonotype was counted a few times. This sequence joins TRBV6-5 and TRBJ2-7; 9 nucleotides align to TRBD1. The CDR3 runs to 15 residues. Losses at the gene ends were 2 bases for V and 3 bases for J; bases not matched to a gene: 5. In germline, CDR1 is MNHEY, CDR2 SVGAGI. CDR3 DNA sequence: TGTGCCAGCAGTTACCTCCAGGGACAGGGCTACGAGCAGTACTTC. It yields the protein CASSYLQGQGYEQYF.

In regard to this clonotype: Without the conserved terminal phenylalanine or tryptophan, this CDR3 likely stems from a read error. Because the CDR3's place on the DNA is in doubt, the DNA is left out and the CDR3 is given as listed by TCRdb. The gene calls are TRBV20-1 and TRBJ2-7; the table calls TRBD2, which could not be checked here. With termini counted, the CDR3 has 18 amino acids. Per the germline V gene, CDR1 is DFQATT and CDR2 is SNEGSKA (reference sequence). CDR3 loop: CSARAKSGGAVNFTSSTS.